This T cell receptor (beta chain) was identified during a study of OX40 agonist ivuxolimab in advanced cancers. For the study in its entirety: Ivuxolimab was a fully human IgG2 agonistic monoclonal antibody targeting the costimulatory receptor OX40 (CD134). Intravenous ivuxolimab was administered to patients every 2 weeks at six dose levels: 0.01, 0.1, 0.3, 1.5, 3 and 10 mg/kg. Of the roughly 50 dose-escalation patients, hepatocellular carcinoma was present in roughly 19, melanoma in roughly 15, renal cell carcinoma in 9 and head and neck cancer in 9. A male proportion of under 85% and a mean age of approximately 58 years, ranging from roughly 20 to 80, were recorded for the dose-escalation cohort. Prior anti-PD-1, anti-PD-L1 or anti-CTLA-4 therapy was permitted, and 30% to 45% of dose-escalation patients had received checkpoint inhibitors. Partial responses occurred in three dose-escalation patients, of whom one had hepatocellular carcinoma and two had cutaneous melanoma. The point of sequencing TCRbeta in the periphery was to test whether ivuxolimab changed TCR sequence diversity and drove clonal T-cell expansion. The paper covers the monotherapy dose-escalation part of the phase I ivuxolimab trial, which included N ≈ 50 patients. Beyond this particular receptor, the publication reports: After ivuxolimab, CD8+ T cells had more expanded clones than CD4+ T cells on average. Clonal expansion of both CD4+ and CD8+ blood T cells was observed from baseline to week 6 at doses 0.1 to 3.0 mg/kg. Low levels of normalized T-cell clonal expansion were also seen in some nonresponding patients. Which antigens the clonally expanded peripheral T cells were specific for was not determined. In partial responders in the 0.1-3.0 mg/kg groups, normalized peripheral clonal expansion was found to be among the lowest, especially among CD8+ T cells.

Genomic DNA was extracted from sorted cells for sequencing of the TCRbeta CDR3 region. The immunoSEQ Assay was used for sequencing of TCRbeta CDR3 regions. The table comes from immuneACCESS by way of TCRdb, which keeps in-frame sequences with V and J called. Part of the clones is missing from these tables; in studies checked, under half for an unresolved V gene and the rest for unknown reasons. The sample yields around 53,000 clones; approximately 80% were counted once. 2.5% to 3% of the sample goes to the ten largest clones. Taken from the germline V gene (reference sequence), the CDR1 and CDR2 loops are LNHNV and YYDKDF. The CDR3 numbers 14 residues from cysteine through phenylalanine. This entry keeps only the CDR3 DNA: 42 bases, framed from base 1. V drops 6 bases and J drops 0 bases, leaving 9 bases in between. Patients with a history of autoimmune disease or receiving systemic immunosuppression were excluded from the trial. Peripheral blood for TCR sequencing was collected from all dose cohorts at baseline, on cycle 4 day 1, and on cycle 7 day 1. Samples were obtained from an open-label, multicenter, first-in-human phase I dose-escalation trial of ivuxolimab. The trial enrolled adults with locally advanced or metastatic head and neck squamous cell, hepatocellular, melanoma or renal cell carcinoma. Before TCR sequencing, CD4+ T cells and CD8+ T cells from peripheral blood were sorted into separate populations.

In the case of this clone: Its antigen is not yet known. There are no base qualities to consult, and no much larger clone falls within one base.

This chain is built from TRBV15 and TRBJ1-3; the D gene identity is not certain. The specimen was CD4+ or CD8+ T cells sorted from blood, collected in a trial of the OX40 agonist ivuxolimab. The receptor's source is an adult with an advanced solid tumor such as melanoma, head and neck, liver or kidney cancer. The nucleotide sequence is given as TGTGCCACCAGGGCTGAAGGCTCTGGAAACACCATATATTTT. The translation is CATRAEGSGNTIYF.